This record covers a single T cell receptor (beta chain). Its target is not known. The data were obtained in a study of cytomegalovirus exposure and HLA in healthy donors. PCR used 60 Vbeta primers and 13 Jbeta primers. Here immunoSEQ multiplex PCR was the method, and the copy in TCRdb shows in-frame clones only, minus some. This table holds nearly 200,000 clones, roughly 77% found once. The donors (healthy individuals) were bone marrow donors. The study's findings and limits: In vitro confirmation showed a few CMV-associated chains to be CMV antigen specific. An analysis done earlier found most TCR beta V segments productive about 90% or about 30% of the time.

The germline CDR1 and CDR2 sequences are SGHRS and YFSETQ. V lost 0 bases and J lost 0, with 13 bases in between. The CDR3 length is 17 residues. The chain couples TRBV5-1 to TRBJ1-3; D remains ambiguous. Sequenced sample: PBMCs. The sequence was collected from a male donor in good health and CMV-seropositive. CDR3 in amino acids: CASSLGHLGNSGNTIYF. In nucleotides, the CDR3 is TGCGCCAGCAGCTTGGGACACCTCGGAAACTCTGGAAACACCATATATTTT.